Following are 25 T cell receptor beta chains from one sample sequenced in a study of identical twins. TCRdb recomputed calls from the 5' RACE reads with MiXCR, one row per CDR3 protein. The data show about 810,000 distinct CDR3 sequences, 9% to 15% seen once. This sample also belongs to another study, concerning yellow fever vaccine responses in identical twins.

The material sequenced was PBMCs. These receptors all come from a woman under 30 in good health.

This chain joins TRBV3-1 and TRBJ2-5, with D uncertain. Trimming pared 4 bases from V and 0 bases from J, leaving 9 bases between. CDR1 is LGHDT and CDR2 is YNNKEL in the germline V gene (reference sequence). CDR3 size: 14 residues. Here the CDR3 reads CASSPPLNQETQYF. The CDR3 nucleotides read TGTGCCAGCAGCCCTCCTCTTAACCAAGAGACCCAGTACTTC.

This clonotype showed up many times. The V gene is TRBV4-1, the J gene TRBJ2-2, with 9 nucleotides matching TRBD2. Per the germline V gene, CDR1 is MGHRA and CDR2 is YSYEKL. The CDR3 extends over 18 amino acids. After removal of 8 bases from V and 0 bases from J, the junction contained 13 bases not matched to a gene. CDR3 protein: CASGGLLRGGANTGELFF. The CDR3 DNA reads as TGCGCCAGCGGAGGATTACTGCGGGGGGGCGCGAACACCGGGGAGCTGTTTTTT.

In its sample, this clonotype was seen a few times. As DNA, the CDR3 is TGCGCCAGCAGCCAAGTACAGGGGGACATCTACGAGCAGTACTTC. Amino acid sequence: CASSQVQGDIYEQYF. The rearrangement joins TRBV4-1 to TRBJ2-7, with 8 positions matching TRBD1. Trimming took 1 base from V and 3 from J; bases not matched to a gene: 5. The CDR3 is 15 amino acids. CDR1 MGHRA and CDR2 YSYEKL come from the germline V gene.

This clonotype has a handful of counts. J is TRBJ1-4 and V is TRBV10-3; D possibly corresponds to TRBD1 (6 bases). The germline V gene has CDR1 ENHRY and CDR2 SYGVKD. The V gene lost 0 bases and the J gene lost 7 bases, with 18 bases spanning the gap. CDR3 length: 17 amino acids. The CDR3 nucleotides read TGTGCCATCAGTGAGTCCTTCGCCGGGGGCGCCGGTGAAAAACTGTTTTTT. Its translation is CAISESFAGGAGEKLFF.

V is TRBV18 and J is TRBJ2-5, with 7 bases aligning to TRBD1. With V trimmed by 5 bases and J by 1 base, 7 bases remained unmatched. Germline values: CDR1 KGHSH, CDR2 LQKENI. This CDR3 contains 15 residues. CDR3 DNA sequence: TGTGCCAGCTCATTCAGTCGACAGGGCCAAGAGACCCAGTACTTC. Amino acids: CASSFSRQGQETQYF.

Note on this clonotype: At one boundary the junction diverges from the germline segment, which might be a read error. The chain carries TRBV14 and TRBJ2-1, with a weak D call TRBD1 (6 bases). The V gene's germline CDR1 is SGHDN and CDR2 FVKESK. This CDR3 region has 15 residues. The CDR3 reads CASSQDGQGFNERFF. The CDR3, as DNA: TGTGCCAGCAGCCAAGATGGGCAGGGGTTCAATGAGCGGTTCTTC. Based on the CDR3 plus reference TRBV14 and TRBJ2-1, the full variable domain is EAGVTQFPSHSVIEKGQTVTLRCDPISGHDNLYWYRRVMGKEIKFLLHFVKESKQDESGMPNNRFLAERTGGTYSTLKVQPAELEDSGVYFCASSQDGQGFNERFFGPGTRLTVL.

Only a few counts were recorded for this clonotype. The rearrangement uses TRBV20-1 and TRBJ2-1; 9 nucleotides align to TRBD2. Per the germline V gene, CDR1 is DFQATT and CDR2 is SNEGSKA (reference sequence). This CDR3 is 15 amino acids long. V was clipped by 3 bases and J by 6 bases; unmatched bases: 9. As DNA, the CDR3 is TGCAGTGCTAGGGGCGGGACTAGCTCGAGCAATGAGCAGTTCTTC. Translation: CSARGGTSSSNEQFF.

This clonotype came up a few times. This chain links TRBV5-1 with TRBJ2-7; 11 bases map to TRBD1. The CDR3 extends over 15 amino acids. V was pared by 1 base and J by 5 bases, with 5 bases of the junction left unmatched. Germline V gene lookup returns CDR1 SGHRS and CDR2 YFSETQ. CDR3 loop: CASSLTGQGGDEQYV. The CDR3 DNA reads TGCGCCAGCAGCTTGACGGGACAGGGGGGTGACGAGCAGTACGTC.

This chain joins TRBV20-1 and TRBJ2-5; 7 positions agree with TRBD1. V dropped 1 base and J dropped 2; count of bases not matched to a gene: 7. Germline V gene sequence: CDR1 DFQATT, CDR2 SNEGSKA (reference sequence). The CDR3 totals 15 residues. The CDR3 DNA reads TGCAGTGCTAGAGCCCCCATGGGACAGCAAGAGACCCAGTACTTC. It translates to CSARAPMGQQETQYF.

In nucleotides, the CDR3 is TGTGCCAGCAGCTACCGGGACTCAGCCTACGAGCAGTACGTC. This gives the protein CASSYRDSAYEQYV. This chain uses TRBV5-5 with TRBJ2-7, with D possibly TRBD2 on 6 matching bases. V gave up 3 bases and J gave up 2 bases, with 12 bases separating them. Germline V gene lookup returns CDR1 SGHKS and CDR2 YYEKEE (reference sequence). CDR3 size: 14 residues.

There are a few counts of this clonotype. The rearrangement links TRBV6-1 to TRBJ2-3; D is unclear. The CDR3 length is 14 residues. V was cut by 5 bases and J by 6 bases, with 15 bases left in between. Per the germline V gene, CDR1 is MNHNS and CDR2 is SASEGT. The CDR3 loop reads CASSPQRGFDTQYF. CDR3 sequence (DNA): TGTGCCAGCAGTCCTCAGCGAGGTTTCGATACGCAGTATTTT.

This rearrangement joins TRBV7-8 to TRBJ1-4; the D is unclear. Germline loops: CDR1 SGHVS, CDR2 FQNEAQ. This CDR3 is 15 amino acids long. V gave up 7 bases and J gave up 0 bases, with 12 bases separating them. CDR3 in amino acids: CASTQDLTTNEKLFF. For the CDR3, the DNA is TGTGCCAGCACCCAGGACCTGACAACTAATGAAAAACTGTTTTTT.

There are many counts of this clonotype. The chain is built from TRBV7-8 and TRBJ2-2; D perhaps matches TRBD1 (5 bases). The CDR3 sequence is 14 residues long. Germline CDR1 is SGHVS and CDR2 is FQNEAQ. V lost 2 bases, J lost 6 bases, and 10 bases lay in between. CDR3 DNA sequence: TGTGCCAGCAGCTTACAGGGTTTTTCCGGGGAGCTGTTTTTT. Its translation: CASSLQGFSGELFF.

This clonotype was seen repeatedly, ten times or more. The rearrangement uses TRBV29-1 and TRBJ1-1; possibly TRBD1 for D (5 bases). CDR1 and CDR2 (germline): SQVTM, ANQGSEA. V was pared by 2 bases and J by 1 base, with 8 bases between. The CDR3 covers 13 residues. This CDR3 reads CSVERGENTEAFF. CDR3 sequence (DNA): TGCAGCGTTGAACGGGGGGAGAACACTGAAGCTTTCTTT.

This clonotype was recorded a few times. The rearrangement joins TRBV18 to TRBJ2-1; 11 bases align to TRBD2. Germline CDR1 KGHSH, CDR2 LQKENI. V was pared by 4 bases and J by 5 bases, with 7 bases of the junction left unmatched. CDR3 length: 16 amino acids. CDR3 bases: TGTGCCAGCTCACAACTTGGGACTAGCGGTAACAATGAGCAGTTCTTC. Its translation is CASSQLGTSGNNEQFF.

The chain links TRBV20-1 to TRBJ2-3; D is undetermined. V was clipped by 6 bases and J by 3 bases, with 13 bases between them. Germline V gene data show CDR1 as DFQATT and CDR2 as SNEGSKA (reference sequence). The CDR3 length is 13 residues. CDR3 region: CSAPGAVTDTQYF. The CDR3 DNA is TGCAGTGCCCCGGGTGCGGTAACAGATACGCAGTATTTT.

The rearrangement uses TRBV5-1 and TRBJ2-7; D ambiguous. The V end was cut by 0 bases, the J end by 7 bases, with 23 bases between. This CDR3 is 17 amino acids long. CDR1 is SGHRS and CDR2 is YFSETQ in the germline V gene. Written as DNA, the CDR3 is TGCGCCAGCAGCTTGGCCCTACTCTCGGAGAAACTGGAAGAGCAGTACTTC. It encodes CASSLALLSEKLEEQYF.

The chain combines TRBV5-1 with TRBJ1-1, with D hard to call. Trimming stripped 3 bases from V and 0 bases from J, with 15 bases between. Germline V gene data show CDR1 as SGHRS and CDR2 as YFSETQ. The CDR3 is made up of 16 amino acids. This CDR3 is CASSSGSVNMNTEAFF. DNA of the CDR3: TGCGCCAGCAGCTCTGGTAGCGTAAACATGAACACTGAAGCTTTCTTT.

This clonotype was seen a few times. For the CDR3, the DNA is TGTGCCAGCAGTCGCCTTTTGTGGTACAGGGATTACGAGCAGTACTTC. It translates to CASSRLLWYRDYEQYF. The chain carries TRBV28 and TRBJ2-7; D perhaps matches TRBD1 (6 bases). CDR1 is MDHEN, CDR2 SYDVKM, per germline. Trimming removed 5 bases from V and 4 bases from J, with 21 bases in between. This CDR3 comprises 16 residues.

This clonotype was seen only a few times. J is TRBJ2-3 and V is TRBV12-3 or TRBV12-4, with 10 positions matching TRBD2. Losses at the gene ends were 4 bases for V and 6 bases for J; bases not matched to a gene: 7. The CDR3 is 15 residues long. The CDR3 loop reads CASSSAGGQGDTQYF. The CDR3 nucleotides read TGTGCCAGCAGTTCAGCGGGGGGGCAGGGGGATACGCAGTATTTT.

The V and J genes are TRBV3-1 and TRBJ2-7, with 12 bases lining up with TRBD2. Trimming took 5 bases from V and 3 from J; bases not matched to a gene: 5. Germline V gives CDR1 LGHDT, CDR2 YNNKEL (reference sequence). The CDR3 spans 15 residues. CDR3 sequence: CASSSTSGRGYEQYF. The CDR3 coding sequence is TGTGCCAGCAGCTCGACTAGCGGGAGAGGCTACGAGCAGTACTTC.

This clonotype was recorded at least ten times. V usage is TRBV24-1 and J usage is TRBJ2-6; possible D gene TRBD1, 6 bases. This CDR3 is built from 16 residues. Germline V gives CDR1 KGHDR, CDR2 SFDVKD. Between the trimmed V and J ends, which lost 2 bases and 1 base, there was a span of 8 bases. The CDR3 sequence is CATSDSGTSGANVLTF. In DNA form, the CDR3 reads TGTGCCACCAGTGATTCCGGGACATCTGGGGCCAACGTCCTGACTTTC.

The J gene is TRBJ2-7, the V gene TRBV28, with 15 bases identical to TRBD2. CDR3 length equals 20 residues. Germline CDR1 and CDR2: MDHEN and SYDVKM. The V gene end was trimmed by 6 bases and the J gene end by 2 bases; junction bases not matched to a gene: 17. This chain's CDR3 is CASRQKLTGLAGGETYEQYF. The CDR3 DNA is TGTGCCAGCAGGCAAAAATTAACAGGACTAGCGGGAGGGGAAACCTACGAGCAGTACTTC.

The genes are TRBV7-3 and TRBJ1-5; D is unresolved. CDR3 length: 13 amino acids. CDR1 and CDR2 (germline): SGHTA, FQGTGA. Between the trimmed V and J ends, which lost 5 bases and 0 bases, there was a span of 5 bases. CDR3 nucleotide sequence: TGTGCCAGCAGCGCCGATAGCAATCAGCCCCAGCATTTT. This sequence encodes CASSADSNQPQHF.

The CDR3 sequence is CASSRSGRDADTQYF. The CDR3 DNA is TGCGCCAGCAGCCGTAGCGGGAGGGATGCAGATACGCAGTATTTT. J is TRBJ2-3 and V is TRBV5-1, with 11 bases identical to TRBD2. V lost 4 bases and J lost 4; bases outside the gene matches: 5. The CDR3 has 15 residues. Germline-derived CDR1 and CDR2 are SGHRS and YFSETQ.